One and the same sample provided the 24 T cell receptor beta chains below, sequenced in a study of early T cells in non-severe SARS-CoV-2 infection. TCRdb ran MiXCR on the 5' RACE reads and lists one entry per CDR3 protein. The profile shows fewer than 80,000 distinct CDR3 sequences, roughly 9.5% of them singletons. The sample taken for sequencing was whole blood. All receptors come from an adult who was a healthcare worker with PCR-confirmed SARS-CoV-2 infection or an uninfected control (not recorded which).

This clonotype was seen ten or more times. V gene TRBV9 combines with J gene TRBJ1-6; tentative D call: TRBD1 (6 bases). This CDR3 region has 15 residues. Germline values: CDR1 SGDLS, CDR2 YYNGEE. V lost 3 bases to trimming and J lost 5 bases, with 12 bases between them. CDR3 in amino acids: CASSATGQDNSPLHF. The CDR3 DNA follows: TGTGCCAGCAGCGCCACGGGACAAGATAATTCACCCCTCCACTTT.

This clonotype showed up many times. The gene calls are TRBV6-5 and TRBJ1-3, with a tentative D call TRBD1 (6 bases). With 6 bases removed from V and 8 bases from J, the gap between germline ends came to 14 bases. This CDR3 is 13 amino acids long. The germline V gene has CDR1 MNHEY and CDR2 SVGAGI. The CDR3 sequence is CASRIPGADTIYF. The DNA of the CDR3 is TGTGCCAGCAGAATTCCAGGGGCGGACACCATATATTTT.

There are many counts of this clonotype. The rearrangement uses TRBV5-6 and TRBJ2-7, with D maybe TRBD1 (6 bases). CDR3 size: 13 residues. Trimming took off 3 bases at V and 0 bases at J, with 7 bases between the two ends. CDR1 and CDR2 from the germline V gene are SGHDT and YYEEEE. CDR3 in amino acids: CASSWGPSYEQYF. The CDR3 region has the DNA TGTGCCAGCAGCTGGGGGCCCTCCTACGAGCAGTACTTC.

This clonotype has a count of ten or more. This chain links TRBV15 with TRBJ1-1, with D possibly TRBD1 on 5 matching bases. Germline lookup yields CDR1 LNHNV and CDR2 YYDKDF (reference sequence). The CDR3 consists of 15 residues. Trimming shortened V by 3 bases and J by 6 bases, and 17 bases separated the two germline ends. CDR3 loop: CATSRRGGLESEAFF. The CDR3 DNA reads TGTGCCACCAGCAGGCGGGGGGGATTGGAGTCTGAAGCTTTCTTT. The entire variable domain, with the rest obtained from reference TRBV15 and TRBJ1-1, is as follows: DAMVIQNPRYQVTQFGKPVTLSCSQTLNHNVMYWYQQKSSQAPKLLFHYYDKDFNNEADTPDNFQSRRPNTSFCFLDIRSPGLGDTAMYLCATSRRGGLESEAFFGQGTRLTVV.

The V call is TRBV11-2, the J call TRBJ1-6; D is undetermined. Germline V gene data show CDR1 as SGHAT and CDR2 as FQNNGV. V was pared by 0 bases and J by 9 bases, with 6 bases between. This CDR3 is 13 amino acids long. Here the CDR3 DNA reads TGTGCCAGCAGCTTAGACAAAGGTTCACCCCTCCACTTT. Residues: CASSLDKGSPLHF.

This rearrangement joins TRBV27 to TRBJ2-3, with 10 nucleotides matching TRBD2. The CDR3 length is 19 residues. Germline V lookup: CDR1 MNHEY, CDR2 SMNVEV (reference sequence). V was clipped by 5 bases and J by 0 bases; unmatched bases: 14. CDR3 residues: CASSPTSGRAEVSTDTQYF. CDR3 DNA: TGTGCCAGCAGTCCTACGAGCGGGAGGGCTGAAGTTAGCACAGATACGCAGTATTTT.

The V call is TRBV18, the J call TRBJ2-5; 12 bases align to TRBD1. Trimming at V came to 4 bases and at J to 5 bases, leaving 2 bases not matched to a gene. Germline values: CDR1 KGHSH, CDR2 LQKENI. The CDR3 totals 14 residues. The CDR3 DNA reads as TGTGCCAGCTCACGGGACAGGGGGCTGGAGACCCAGTACTTC. Translated, it gives CASSRDRGLETQYF.

This clonotype was seen only a few times. The rearrangement links TRBV7-3 to TRBJ1-2; D unresolved. This CDR3 comprises 13 residues. Germline lookup yields CDR1 SGHTA and CDR2 FQGTGA. V lost 8 bases and J lost 1, with 11 bases in between. The CDR3 sequence: CASSYWGNYGYTF. CDR3 coding DNA: TGTGCCAGCTCGTATTGGGGTAACTATGGCTACACCTTC.

In its sample, this clonotype is medium-sized. This chain joins TRBV18 and TRBJ2-7; weak D call: TRBD1 (5 bases). Trimming left V 2 bases short and J 4 bases short, with 18 bases between. Germline values: CDR1 KGHSH, CDR2 LQKENI. The CDR3 has 16 amino acids. The DNA of the CDR3 is TGTGCCAGCTCACCAGACCGTCGGTGGGGCAGATACGAGCAGTACTTC. Its protein is CASSPDRRWGRYEQYF.

Comments on this clonotype: At one end the junction does not follow the germline gene, possibly because of a read error. The chain combines TRBV7-2 with TRBJ2-3; perhaps TRBD2 as D (5 bases). The germline gives CDR1 SGHTA, CDR2 FQGNSA. The CDR3 length is 16 residues. The CDR3 DNA reads as TGTGCCAGCAGCAACCGTGAGACTACCGGCACAGAAACGCAGTATTTT. Translating gives CASSNRETTGTETQYF.

Comments on this clonotype: This may be a read error, as it is one base from a much larger clone. The chain is built from TRBV28 and TRBJ2-2; 9 bases match TRBD1. Germline assignment: CDR1 MDHEN and CDR2 SYDVKM. This CDR3 has 16 amino acids. V was clipped by 4 bases and J by 9 bases; unmatched bases: 12. CDR3 coding DNA: TGTGCCAGCAGTTCCACCGACAGGGGGATCGCCAGGGAGCTGTTTTTT. Its protein is CASSSTDRGIARELFF.

At least ten counts were recorded for this clonotype. The V gene is TRBV5-1, the J gene TRBJ2-2; D not resolved. This CDR3 spans 14 amino acids. The V end lost 1 base, the J end lost 1 base, and 5 bases lay between the germline ends. In germline, CDR1 is SGHRS, CDR2 YFSETQ. CDR3 nucleotides: TGCGCCAGCAGCTTGTCAATGAACACCGGGGAGCTGTTTTTT. It codes for CASSLSMNTGELFF.

The rearrangement joins TRBV20-1 to TRBJ1-5; 7 bases line up with TRBD1. Germline V gene data show CDR1 as DFQATT and CDR2 as SNEGSKA (reference sequence). With 7 bases clipped from V and 2 bases from J, the junction kept 5 bases outside the gene matches. The length of the CDR3 is 13 residues. The CDR3 region is CSGAQGGNQPQHF. Written as DNA, the CDR3 is TGCAGTGGGGCGCAGGGGGGCAATCAGCCCCAGCATTTT.

The chain joins TRBV28 to TRBJ2-2, with D perhaps TRBD1 or TRBD2 (5 bases each). Trimming removed 5 bases from V and 6 bases from J, with 13 bases in between. The CDR3 consists of 14 residues. Germline CDR1 MDHEN, CDR2 SYDVKM. The CDR3 nucleotides are TGTGCCAGCAGTGGGACCCTGGAGTCCGGGGAGCTGTTTTTT. It yields the protein CASSGTLESGELFF.

This clonotype has just a few counts. The chain uses TRBV5-4 and TRBJ2-3; 14 bases are shared with TRBD2. Trimming took 4 bases from V and 5 from J; bases not matched to a gene: 6. Germline V lookup: CDR1 SGHNT, CDR2 YYREEE (reference sequence). CDR3 length equals 16 residues. CDR3 coding DNA: TGTGCCAGCAGCCCTCGACTAGCGGGGGGGCAAGATACGCAGTATTTT. Its protein product is CASSPRLAGGQDTQYF.

The sample holds many counts of this clonotype. The genes are TRBV27 and TRBJ1-5; D uncertain. The germline gives CDR1 MNHEY, CDR2 SMNVEV (reference sequence). V shed 0 bases and J shed 2 bases, with 2 bases lying between them. The CDR3 sequence is 13 residues long. CDR3: CASSLSRNQPQHF. In DNA form, the CDR3 reads TGTGCCAGCAGTTTATCCCGCAATCAGCCCCAGCATTTT.

This clonotype has only a few counts. V is TRBV2 and J is TRBJ1-2; D not certain. The germline V gene encodes CDR1 SNHLY and CDR2 FYNNEI. The CDR3 has 15 amino acids. The V and J ends lost 3 bases and 0 bases respectively, with 11 bases between them. The CDR3 protein is CASSDPRSTNYGYTF. The CDR3 coding sequence is TGTGCCAGCAGTGACCCAAGGAGCACTAACTATGGCTACACCTTC.

The V call is TRBV6-6, the J call TRBJ1-1; D gene ambiguous. The V end lost 6 bases, the J end lost 1 base, and 3 bases lay between the germline ends. Germline values: CDR1 MNHNY, CDR2 SVGAGI (reference sequence). There are 11 residues in the CDR3. CDR3 residues: CASRGNTEAFF. In DNA form, the CDR3 reads TGTGCCAGCAGGGGGAACACTGAAGCTTTCTTT.

There are a few counts of this clonotype. This chain links TRBV5-1 with TRBJ1-2, with D perhaps TRBD1 (6 bases). With 3 bases removed from V and 2 bases from J, the gap between germline ends came to 17 bases. The CDR3 contains 16 residues. Germline-derived CDR1 and CDR2 are SGHRS and YFSETQ. DNA for the CDR3: TGCGCCAGCAGCTCTACAACGGACAGCTGGAACTATGGCTACACCTTC. This translates into CASSSTTDSWNYGYTF.

There are a few counts of this clonotype. V and J are TRBV19 and TRBJ2-3, with D unresolved. Germline loops: CDR1 LNHDA, CDR2 SQIVND (reference sequence). This CDR3 contains 13 residues. V was trimmed by 9 bases and J by 0 bases, leaving 10 bases between them. Here the CDR3 reads CASTQSSTDTQYF. Here the CDR3 DNA reads TGTGCCAGCACCCAGAGCAGCACAGATACGCAGTATTTT. The full variable domain, in which reference TRBV19 and TRBJ2-3 provide the parts outside the CDR3, is DGGITQSPKYLFRKEGQNVTLSCEQNLNHDAMYWYRQDPGQGLRLIYYSQIVNDFQKGDIAEGYSVSREKKESFPLTVTSAQKNPTAFYLCASTQSSTDTQYFGPGTRLTVL.

The sample holds many counts of this clonotype. V usage is TRBV27 and J usage is TRBJ2-3; 9 bases align to TRBD1. Per the germline V gene, CDR1 is MNHEY and CDR2 is SMNVEV (reference sequence). CDR3 size: 15 residues. With V trimmed by 3 bases and J by 5 bases, 6 bases remained unmatched. The CDR3 DNA reads as TGTGCCAGCAGTTTTCTGGACAGGGGCATAGATACGCAGTATTTT. It is translated as CASSFLDRGIDTQYF.

This clonotype was found a few times. The rearrangement links TRBV10-1 to TRBJ2-3; 10 nucleotides agree with TRBD1. J gave up 4 bases and V 4 bases, and 8 bases lay outside the gene matches. Germline values: CDR1 WNHNN, CDR2 SYGVQD (reference sequence). The CDR3 contains 16 residues. CDR3 in DNA: TGCGCCAGCAGTGTACAGGGACAGGGGCTGGCAGATACGCAGTATTTT. This sequence encodes CASSVQGQGLADTQYF.

The sample holds many counts of this clonotype. CDR3 loop: CASRATQGGSTEAFF. CDR3 coding DNA: TGTGCCAGCAGGGCAACTCAGGGAGGTTCCACTGAAGCTTTCTTT. This sequence joins TRBV7-9 and TRBJ1-1; maybe TRBD1 (5 bases). Germline V lookup: CDR1 SEHNR, CDR2 FQNEAQ (reference sequence). This CDR3 contains 15 residues. V was pared by 6 bases and J by 4 bases, with 18 bases between.

Only a few counts were recorded for this clonotype. The J gene is TRBJ2-1, the V gene TRBV5-1; 8 bases are a match to TRBD2. Germline values: CDR1 SGHRS, CDR2 YFSETQ. This CDR3 has 16 residues. V lost 1 base to trimming and J lost 4 bases; unmatched junction nucleotides: 7. CDR3: CASSLLPAGEYNEQFF. The CDR3, as DNA: TGCGCCAGCAGCTTGCTACCAGCGGGAGAGTACAATGAGCAGTTCTTC.